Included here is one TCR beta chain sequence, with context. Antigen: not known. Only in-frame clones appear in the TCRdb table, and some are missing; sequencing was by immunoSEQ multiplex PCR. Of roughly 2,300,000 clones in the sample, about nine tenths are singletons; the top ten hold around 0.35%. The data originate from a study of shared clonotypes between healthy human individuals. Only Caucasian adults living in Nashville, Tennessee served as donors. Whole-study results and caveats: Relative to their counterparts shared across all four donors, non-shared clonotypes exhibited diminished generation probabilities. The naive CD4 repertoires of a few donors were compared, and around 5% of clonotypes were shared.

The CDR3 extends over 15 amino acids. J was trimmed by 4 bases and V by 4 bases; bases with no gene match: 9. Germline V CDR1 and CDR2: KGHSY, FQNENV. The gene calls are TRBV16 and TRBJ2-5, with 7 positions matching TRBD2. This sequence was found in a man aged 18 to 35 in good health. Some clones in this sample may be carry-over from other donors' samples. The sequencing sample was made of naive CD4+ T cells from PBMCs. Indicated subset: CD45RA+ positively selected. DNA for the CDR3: TGTGCCAGCAGCCCCTCTTTGGGCGGGAGAGAGACCCAGTACTTC. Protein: CASSPSLGGRETQYF.